This TCR beta chain derives from a study of CXCR3-negative and CXCR3-positive naive CD8 T cells. Whole-study findings and limits: Both naive subsets showed comparably high diversity, and memory CD8+ cells showed much lower diversity.

The CDR3 contains 17 residues. Germline lookup yields CDR1 MGHDK and CDR2 SYGVNS. The study made its TRB cDNA libraries by 5' RACE, adding UMI labels. TCRdb reanalyzed the 5' RACE reads and collapses them to one entry per CDR3 protein, without DNA. The table lists 45,000 to 70,000 distinct CDR3 sequences, with around 20% in the top ten. Notes on this clonotype: Its cognate antigen is unknown.

This chain connects TRBV25-1 to TRBJ2-7; TCRdb outputs TRBD2, but without DNA this stays unchecked. The receptor comes from a human donor in good health. Some clones in this sample may be carry-over from other donors' samples. The sample was memory CD8+ T cells from blood. This CDR3 is CASSERAGERGSYDQYF.